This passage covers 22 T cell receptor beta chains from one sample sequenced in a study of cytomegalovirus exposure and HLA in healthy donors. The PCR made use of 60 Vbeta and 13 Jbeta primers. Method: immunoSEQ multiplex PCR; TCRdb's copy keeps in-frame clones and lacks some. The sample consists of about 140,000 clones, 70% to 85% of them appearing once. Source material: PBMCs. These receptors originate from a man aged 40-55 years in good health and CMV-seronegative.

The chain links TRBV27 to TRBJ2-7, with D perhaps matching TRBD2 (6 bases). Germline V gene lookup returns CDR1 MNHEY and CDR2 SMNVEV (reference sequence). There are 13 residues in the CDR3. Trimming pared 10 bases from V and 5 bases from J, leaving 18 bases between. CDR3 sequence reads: CATSLSGPNEQYF. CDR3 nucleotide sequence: TGTGCCACCTCCCTTAGCGGCCCGAACGAGCAGTACTTC.

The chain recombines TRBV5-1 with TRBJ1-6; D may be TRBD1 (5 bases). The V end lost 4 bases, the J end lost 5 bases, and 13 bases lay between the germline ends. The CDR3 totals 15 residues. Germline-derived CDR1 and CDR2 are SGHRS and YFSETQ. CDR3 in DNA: TGCGCCAGCAGCGAGTTTACAGGCAATAATTCACCCCTCCACTTT. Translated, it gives CASSEFTGNNSPLHF.

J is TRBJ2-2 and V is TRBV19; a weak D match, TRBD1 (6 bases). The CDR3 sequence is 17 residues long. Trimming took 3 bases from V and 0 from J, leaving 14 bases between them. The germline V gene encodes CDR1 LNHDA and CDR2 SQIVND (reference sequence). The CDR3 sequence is CASSMEPGHANTGELFF. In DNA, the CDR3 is TGTGCCAGTAGTATGGAACCGGGACATGCGAACACCGGGGAGCTGTTTTTT.

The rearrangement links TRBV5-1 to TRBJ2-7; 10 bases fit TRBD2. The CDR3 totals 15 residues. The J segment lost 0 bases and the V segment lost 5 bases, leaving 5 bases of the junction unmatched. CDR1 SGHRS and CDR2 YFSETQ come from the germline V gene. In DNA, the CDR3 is TGCGCCAGCAGTTTCCGGACTAGCGGCTCCTACGAGCAGTACTTC. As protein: CASSFRTSGSYEQYF.

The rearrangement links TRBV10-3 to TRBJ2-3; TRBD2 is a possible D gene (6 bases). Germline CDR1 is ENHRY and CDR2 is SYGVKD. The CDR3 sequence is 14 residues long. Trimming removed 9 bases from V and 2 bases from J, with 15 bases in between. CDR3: CAMKGRTTTDTQYF. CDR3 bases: TGTGCCATGAAGGGACGGACTACCACAGATACGCAGTATTTT.

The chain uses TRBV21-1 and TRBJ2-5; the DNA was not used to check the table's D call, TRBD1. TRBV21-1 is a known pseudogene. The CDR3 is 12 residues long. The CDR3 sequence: CAGPGTVSQQYF. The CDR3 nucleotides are TGTGCCGGCCCCGGGACAGTCTCCCAGCAGTACTTC.

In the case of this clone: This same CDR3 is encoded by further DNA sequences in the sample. CDR3 nucleotide sequence: TGTGCCAGCAGTTTCACAGGGGCCGGGGAGCTGTTTTTT. This gives the protein CASSFTGAGELFF. The genes are TRBV28 and TRBJ2-2; 7 bases map to TRBD1. Per germline, CDR1 MDHEN and CDR2 SYDVKM. Trimming at V came to 3 bases and at J to 6 bases, leaving 1 base not matched to a gene. This CDR3 region has 13 residues.

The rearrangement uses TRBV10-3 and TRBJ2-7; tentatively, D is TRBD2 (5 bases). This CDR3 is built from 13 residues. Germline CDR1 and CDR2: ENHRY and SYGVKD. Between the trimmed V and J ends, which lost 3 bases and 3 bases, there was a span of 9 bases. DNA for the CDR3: TGTGCCATCAGTGACGAGCGGAACTACGAGCAGTACTTC. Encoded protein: CAISDERNYEQYF.

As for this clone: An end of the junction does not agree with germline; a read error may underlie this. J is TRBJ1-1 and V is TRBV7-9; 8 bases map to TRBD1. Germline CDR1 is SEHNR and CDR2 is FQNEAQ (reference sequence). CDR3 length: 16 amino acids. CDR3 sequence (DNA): TGTTCCAGCAGCCCAGACAGGGGATGGATGAACACTGAAGCTTTCTTT. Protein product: CSSSPDRGWMNTEAFF.

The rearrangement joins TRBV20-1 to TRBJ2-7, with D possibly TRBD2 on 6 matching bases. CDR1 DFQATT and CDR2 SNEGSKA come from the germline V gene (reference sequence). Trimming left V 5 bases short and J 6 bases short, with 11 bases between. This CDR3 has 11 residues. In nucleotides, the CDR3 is TGCAGTGCTGCCCTAGCGCTCGAGCAGTACTTC. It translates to CSAALALEQYF.

The CDR3 nucleotides are TGTGCCAGCAGTCCCGGTGACGCGGGTGGCTACACCTTC. Translation gives CASSPGDAGGYTF. This chain connects TRBV6-6 to TRBJ1-2; D gene ambiguous. Trimming stripped 5 bases from V and 7 bases from J, with 14 bases between. Germline V CDR1 and CDR2: MNHNY, SVGAGI (reference sequence). The CDR3 extends over 13 amino acids.

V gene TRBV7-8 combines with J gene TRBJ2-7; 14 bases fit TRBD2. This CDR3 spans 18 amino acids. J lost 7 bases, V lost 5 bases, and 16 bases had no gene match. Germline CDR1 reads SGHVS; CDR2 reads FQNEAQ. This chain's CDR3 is CASSPRISGTSGGPEQYF. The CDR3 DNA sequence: TGTGCCAGCAGCCCGAGAATCTCCGGGACTAGCGGGGGCCCGGAGCAGTACTTC.

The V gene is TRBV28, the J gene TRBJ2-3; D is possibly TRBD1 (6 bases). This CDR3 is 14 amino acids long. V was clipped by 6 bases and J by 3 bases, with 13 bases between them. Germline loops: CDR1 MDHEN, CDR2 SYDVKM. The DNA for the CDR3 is TGTGCCAGCAGACCCAGACAGGTTACAGATACGCAGTATTTT. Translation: CASRPRQVTDTQYF.

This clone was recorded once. CDR3 DNA sequence: TGCGCCAGCAGCCCATCCAGGGACACCGGGGAGCTGTTTTTT. Its translation: CASSPSRDTGELFF. The chain joins TRBV4-1 to TRBJ2-2; tentative D call: TRBD1 (5 bases). Germline V gives CDR1 MGHRA, CDR2 YSYEKL. The CDR3 covers 14 residues. V gave up 4 bases and J gave up 3 bases, with 9 bases separating them.

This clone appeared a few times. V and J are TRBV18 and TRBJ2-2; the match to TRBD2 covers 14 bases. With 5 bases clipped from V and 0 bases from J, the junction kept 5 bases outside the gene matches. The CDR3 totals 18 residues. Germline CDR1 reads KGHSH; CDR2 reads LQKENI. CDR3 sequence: CASSRLAGGITNTGELFF. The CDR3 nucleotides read TGTGCCAGCTCAAGACTAGCGGGAGGGATAACGAACACCGGGGAGCTGTTTTTT.

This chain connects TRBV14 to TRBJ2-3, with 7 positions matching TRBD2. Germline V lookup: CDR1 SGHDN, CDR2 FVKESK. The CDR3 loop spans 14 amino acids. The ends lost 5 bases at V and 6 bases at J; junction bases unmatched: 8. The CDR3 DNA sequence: TGTGCCAGCAGCTACCTAGCGGAATACGATACGCAGTATTTT. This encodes CASSYLAEYDTQYF.

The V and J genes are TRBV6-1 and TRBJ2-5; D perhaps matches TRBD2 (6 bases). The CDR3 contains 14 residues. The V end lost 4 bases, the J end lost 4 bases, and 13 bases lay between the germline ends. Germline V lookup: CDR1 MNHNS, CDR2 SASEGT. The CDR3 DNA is TGTGCCAGCAGTGGTCGGGCGGGAAGAGAGACCCAGTACTTC. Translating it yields CASSGRAGRETQYF.

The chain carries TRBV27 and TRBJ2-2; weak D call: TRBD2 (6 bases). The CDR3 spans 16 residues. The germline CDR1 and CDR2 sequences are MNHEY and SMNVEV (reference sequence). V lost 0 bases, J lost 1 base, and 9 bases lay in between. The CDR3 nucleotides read TGTGCCAGCAGTTTATCGGCAGCGGGGAACACCGGGGAGCTGTTTTTT. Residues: CASSLSAAGNTGELFF.

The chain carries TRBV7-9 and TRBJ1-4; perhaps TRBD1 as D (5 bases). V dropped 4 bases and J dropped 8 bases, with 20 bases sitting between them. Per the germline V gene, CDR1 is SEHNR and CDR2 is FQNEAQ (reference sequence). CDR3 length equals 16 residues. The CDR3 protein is CASSSPPTESTEKLFF. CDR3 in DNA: TGTGCCAGCAGCTCACCGCCGACAGAAAGTACAGAAAAACTGTTTTTT.

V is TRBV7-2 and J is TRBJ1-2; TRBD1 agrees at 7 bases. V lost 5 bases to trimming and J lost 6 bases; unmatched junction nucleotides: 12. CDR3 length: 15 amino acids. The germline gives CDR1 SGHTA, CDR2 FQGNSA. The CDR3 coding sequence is TGTGCCAGCAGCATGCGACAGGGTCTAGAAAATGGCTACACCTTC. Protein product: CASSMRQGLENGYTF. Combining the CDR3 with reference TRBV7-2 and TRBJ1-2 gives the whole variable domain GAGVSQSPSNKVTEKGKDVELRCDPISGHTALYWYRQSLGQGLEFLIYFQGNSAPDKSGLPSDRFSAERTGGSVSTLTIQRTQQEDSAVYLCASSMRQGLENGYTFGSGTRLTVV.

CDR3 sequence reads: CASSSETRLAGRGDEQFF. CDR3 coding DNA: TGTGCCAGCAGTTCCGAAACTAGACTAGCGGGGAGGGGGGATGAGCAGTTCTTC. The chain joins TRBV27 to TRBJ2-1; 11 bases are a match to TRBD2. Germline loops: CDR1 MNHEY, CDR2 SMNVEV (reference sequence). The CDR3 loop spans 18 amino acids. Losses at the gene ends were 4 bases for V and 8 bases for J; bases not matched to a gene: 16.

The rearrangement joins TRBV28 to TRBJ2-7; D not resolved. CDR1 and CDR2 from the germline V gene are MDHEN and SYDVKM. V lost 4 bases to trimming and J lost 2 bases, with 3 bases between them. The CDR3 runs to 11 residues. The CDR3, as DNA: TGTGCCAGCAGTTCCACCTACGAGCAGTACTTC. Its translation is CASSSTYEQYF.